A single TCR beta chain is shown here with its context. Its antigen is not yet known. There are no base qualities to consult, and no much larger clone falls within one base. This entry is derived from a study of shared clonotypes between healthy human individuals (dated by TCRdb to 2020 to 2022). About the investigation overall: A couple of women and a few men aged 18 to 49 years were included in the cohort. For each donor, CD4 naive and CD4 memory were each run on three plates, CD8 naive on two plates, and CD8 memory on one plate. Blood TCR repertoires of a handful of healthy adults were deeply sequenced to estimate repertoire size and the extent of clonotype sharing between individuals. To increase sequencing depth and limit assay-specific biases, TCR repertoire library preparation and sequencing were carried out by different laboratories using diverse techniques. Per donor, leukapheresis produced somewhere between about 0.8 and 9.5 billion PBMCs.

TCR CDR3 regions were amplified from genomic DNA by multiplex PCR using the deep immunoSEQ assay. For each cell subset, the extracted genomic DNA was distributed evenly across all wells of several immunoSEQ 96-well plates, and each plate served as one replicate. For sorted subsets, 150 to 200 ng genomic DNA, equal to approximately 30,000 T cell genomes, was loaded into each replicate PCR. Purified libraries were quantified with a Qubit 3.0 fluorometer, sized on a Bioanalyzer 2100, and re-quantified with the KAPA Library Quantification kit. Every immunoSEQ 96-well plate was sequenced on a dedicated single-read 150-cycle Illumina NextSeq 550 flow cell. Concerning the study's data processing: Because only junctional sequences without quality scores were contained in the immunoSEQ output, filtering matching that applied to full-length reads could not be performed. To assign V/J genes and CDR3, sequences were annotated using PyIR, a Python wrapper for IgBLAST v1.9, with IMGT germline references. Reads with weak V/J assignments (E-value above 1e-6), missing CDR3, stop codons, out-of-frame junctions, or ambiguous translated residues were removed. V3J clonotypes were defined as sequences sharing the same inferred V gene, J gene, and CDR3 amino acid sequence. To compute the percentage overlap between repertoires, the number of shared unique clonotypes was divided by the size of the smaller repertoire. RTK rarefaction, the Chao1 estimator, and Recon v2.1 estimates of unobserved clonotypes were used to assess repertoire richness. OLGA was used to compute generation probabilities for all TCRbeta clonotypes that the gDNA method yielded from a handful of donors. Drawn from immuneACCESS, this table holds only the in-frame rearrangements with V and J called that TCRdb kept. Clones are partly lost; checked studies trace under half to an unresolved V gene and leave the rest unexplained. That table supplies the V and J calls and clone size; D and trimming were determined from the DNA. The sample has about 2.2 million clones on record, over 85% of them singletons. Clones ranked in the top ten supply more than 1.5% of the sample.

Points the paper makes about the study in general: Even with the large sequencing depth, rarefaction of the sorted-subset datasets indicated that sequencing was incomplete. Only blood was sampled, and tissue TCR repertoires likely differ from those in blood. Larger estimated clonotype richness was generally found for naive subsets than for memory subsets. Pairwise subsampling indicated that sequencing depth was expected to affect the degree of clonotype sharing among donors. Clonotypes shared by all four sorted-subset donors showed higher generation probabilities than non-shared clonotypes. Roughly 5.2% of naive CD4, 3.5% of naive CD8, 2.3% of memory CD4, and 0.35% to 0.5% of memory CD8 clonotypes were shared across a few donors. The genetic and exposure-history diversity represented was limited by the small number of donors.

Via the germline V gene (reference sequence), CDR1 is MNHEY and CDR2 SMNVEV. Including cysteine and phenylalanine, the CDR3 has 13 amino acids. The read is trimmed to its CDR3 DNA, 39 bases read in frame from base 1. The trim is 5 bases for V and 4 bases for J, with a gap of 9 bases between the germline ends. CD8 naive samples consisted of CD45RO-negative cells that were positively selected for CCR7, yielding a CD45RA+CCR7+ population without TemRA cells. The donors were healthy, HIV-negative adults who had no recently reported acute infections or vaccinations. Every donor was a Caucasian adult living in Nashville, Tennessee, USA. Blood was obtained by leukapheresis, after which PBMCs were separated by Ficoll-Histopaque density gradient centrifugation and cryopreserved in liquid nitrogen vapor phase. Analytical flow cytometry was used to check the purity and quantity of each magnetically sorted T cell population. Genomic DNA was isolated from every sorted fraction and measured by UV absorbance on a Nanodrop 2000c.

This TCR came from a man aged 18-30 years in good health. Some clones in this sample may be carry-over from other donors' samples. Material for sequencing was naive CD8+ T cells from PBMCs. Per the publication, the cell subset or site label means: CD45RA+CCR7+. The V and J segments used are TRBV27 and TRBJ2-4; no D segment can be confidently identified. The nucleotide sequence is TGTGCCAGCAGTCCGGACCCAAAAAACATTCAGTACTTC. This encodes CASSPDPKNIQYF.